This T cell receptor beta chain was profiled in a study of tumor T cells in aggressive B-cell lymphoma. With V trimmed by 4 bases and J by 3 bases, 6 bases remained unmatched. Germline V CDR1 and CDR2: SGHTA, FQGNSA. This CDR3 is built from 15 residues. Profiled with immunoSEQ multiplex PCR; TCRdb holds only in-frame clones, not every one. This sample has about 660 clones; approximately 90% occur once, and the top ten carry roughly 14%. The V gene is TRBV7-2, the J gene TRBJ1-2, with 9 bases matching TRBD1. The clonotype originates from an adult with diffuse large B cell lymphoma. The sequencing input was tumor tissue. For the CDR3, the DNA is TGTGCCAGCAGCTCGCCCGGACAGGGGCACTATGGCTACACCTTC. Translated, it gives CASSSPGQGHYGYTF.